This TCR beta chain was recorded in a study of CD8 T cells in ankylosing spondylitis. Trimming took off 9 bases at V and 5 bases at J, with 13 bases between the two ends. The germline CDR1 and CDR2 sequences are ENHRY and SYGVKD. This CDR3 has 12 amino acids. Using quantitative 5'-RACE with molecular barcodes, the authors made TCR beta libraries. Each CDR3 protein is one row after TCRdb ran MiXCR on the 5' RACE reads. This repertoire shows about 500,000 distinct CDR3 sequences, roughly 5% found once; its top ten account for approximately 4%. General observations from the study: Certain motif variants had earlier been reported in reactive arthritis synovial fluid and blood. Significant enrichment of disease-linked clones was reportedly seen in matched ankylosing spondylitis synovial fluid. In ankylosing spondylitis blood, a motif of several highly homologous TCR beta variants appeared characteristic. Relatively rare in peripheral blood, disease-linked clones were also CD8+.

This clonotype was detected ten times or more. Its antigen is undetermined. Sequencing was carried out using blood, either unsorted or a sorted T cell fraction (not recorded which). This clonotype originated in a male donor with ankylosing spondylitis. The chain is built from TRBV10-3 and TRBJ1-1, with D maybe TRBD1 (6 bases). The CDR3 DNA sequence: TGTGCCATATCTACAGGGTTAACTGAAGCTTTCTTT. It is translated as CAISTGLTEAFF.